This is a list of T cell receptor beta chains from one sample in a study of patients and donors after allogeneic stem cell transplantation. Via MiXCR, TCRdb re-called the RT-PCR reads, giving one row per CDR3 protein. Altogether about 410,000 distinct CDR3 sequences are present, roughly 16% being singletons, with the ten largest covering less than 8.5%. The specimen sequenced was blood, either unsorted or a sorted T cell fraction (not recorded which). All receptors derive from a human donor who was either an allogeneic HSCT recipient or a stem cell or donor lymphocyte infusion donor (not recorded which). It is not recorded whose cells these are; they may come from a transplant donor. The CDR3 runs from the conserved cysteine through the conserved F or W. A D gene is named only where the DNA matches it firmly. Some rows mark clone size as missing; the rest say once, few, many or name a class of expanded clone.

>few|TRBJ2-4|TRBD1|TRBV25-1
TGTGCCAGCAGTGATCCACAGGGGTTTGGCAAAAACATTCAGTACTTC
CASSDPQGFGKNIQYF
>few|TRBJ2-3|NA|TRBV20-1
TGCAGTGCTAGAGATCGCAAGCGGGGCACAGATACGCAGTATTTT
CSARDRKRGTDTQYF
>NA|TRBJ1-1|NA|TRBV2
TGTGCCAGCAGTGAACGTGACCCAGGGAAGGCTGAAGCTTTCTTT
CASSERDPGKAEAFF
>few|TRBJ2-7|TRBD2|TRBV27
TGTGCCAGCAGTACCCCACTAGCGGGGGACTACGAGCAGTACTTC
CASSTPLAGDYEQYF
>once|TRBJ2-3|TRBD2|TRBV24-1
TGTGCCACCAGTGATCATCGGCTCCTGACTAGCAATCGGCCAGATACGCAGTATTTT
CATSDHRLLTSNRPDTQYF
>few|TRBJ2-2|NA|TRBV6-5
TGTGCCAGCAGTTATTCCGGACAGCCGCCCCGGGAGCTGTTTTTT
CASSYSGQPPRELFF
>NA|TRBJ1-2|NA|TRBV7-8
TGTGCCAGCAGCTTATCTCCCAGGGGATCAGGGAATGGCTACACCTTC
CASSLSPRGSGNGYTF
>NA|TRBJ1-1|NA|TRBV25-1
TGTGCCACCAGACAGGAGACTATGAACACTGAAGCTTTCTTT
CATRQETMNTEAFF
>few|TRBJ2-3|NA|TRBV6-5
TGTGCCAGCAGTTACTCGGGGAGGAGCGGAGATACGCAGTATTTT
CASSYSGRSGDTQYF
>NA|TRBJ2-7|TRBD2|TRBV3-1
TGTGCCAGCAGCCAGCCGGGACTACGCGGCGACGAGCAGTACTTC
CASSQPGLRGDEQYF